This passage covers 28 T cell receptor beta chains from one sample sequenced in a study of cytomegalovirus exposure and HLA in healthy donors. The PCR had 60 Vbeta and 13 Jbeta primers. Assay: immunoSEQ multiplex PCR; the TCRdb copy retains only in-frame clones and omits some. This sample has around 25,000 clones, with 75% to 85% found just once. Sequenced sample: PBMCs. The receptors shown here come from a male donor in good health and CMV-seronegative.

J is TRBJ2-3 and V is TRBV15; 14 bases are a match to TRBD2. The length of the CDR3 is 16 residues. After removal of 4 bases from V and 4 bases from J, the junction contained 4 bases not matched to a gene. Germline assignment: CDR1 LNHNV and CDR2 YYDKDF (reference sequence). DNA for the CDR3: TGTGCCACCAGCAAGGGACTAGCGGGGGCGGCAGATACGCAGTATTTT. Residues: CATSKGLAGAADTQYF.

The CDR3 DNA reads as TGTGCCAGCAGTTGGCGGGACAGGGGGTCGGAGACCCAGTACTTC. Translated, it gives CASSWRDRGSETQYF. The chain combines TRBV28 with TRBJ2-5; 11 positions match TRBD1. Germline V gene lookup returns CDR1 MDHEN and CDR2 SYDVKM. CDR3 length equals 15 residues. Trimming removed 4 bases from V and 5 bases from J; junction bases left unmatched: 6. The variable domain in full, with the rest retrieved from reference TRBV28 and TRBJ2-5, is DVKVTQSSRYLVKRTGEKVFLECVQDMDHENMFWYRQDPGLGLRLIYFSYDVKMKEKGDIPEGYSVSREKKERFSLILESASTNQTSMYLCASSWRDRGSETQYFGPGTRLLVL.

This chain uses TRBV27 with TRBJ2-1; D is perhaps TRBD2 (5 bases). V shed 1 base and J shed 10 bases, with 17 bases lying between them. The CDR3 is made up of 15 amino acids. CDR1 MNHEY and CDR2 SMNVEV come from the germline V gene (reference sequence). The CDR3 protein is CASSLYLGSLGEQFF. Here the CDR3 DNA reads TGTGCCAGCAGTTTATATCTAGGGAGTCTTGGCGAGCAGTTCTTC.

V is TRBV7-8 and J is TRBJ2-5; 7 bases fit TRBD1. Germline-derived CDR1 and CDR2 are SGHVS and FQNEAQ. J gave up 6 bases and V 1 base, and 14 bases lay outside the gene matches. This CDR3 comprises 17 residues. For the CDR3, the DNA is TGTGCCAGCAGCTTAGACAGGGGTAGATCTGATCAAAAGACCCAGTACTTC. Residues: CASSLDRGRSDQKTQYF.

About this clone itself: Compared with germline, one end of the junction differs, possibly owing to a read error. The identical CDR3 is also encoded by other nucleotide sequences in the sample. CDR3: CASSSYYLAVHREGYNEQFF. CDR3 coding DNA: TGCGCCAGTAGCTCGTATTACCTAGCGGTCCATAGGGAGGGTTACAATGAGCAGTTCTTC. The V and J genes are TRBV5-1 and TRBJ2-1, with 7 positions matching TRBD2. Germline CDR1 SGHRS, CDR2 YFSETQ. The length of the CDR3 is 20 residues. Together with reference TRBV5-1 and TRBJ2-1, the CDR3 gives the full variable domain: KAGVTQTPRYLIKTRGQQVTLSCSPISGHRSVSWYQQTPGQGLQFLFEYFSETQRNKGNFPGRFSGRQFSNSRSEMNVSTLELGDSALYLCASSSYYLAVHREGYNEQFFGPGTRLTVL.

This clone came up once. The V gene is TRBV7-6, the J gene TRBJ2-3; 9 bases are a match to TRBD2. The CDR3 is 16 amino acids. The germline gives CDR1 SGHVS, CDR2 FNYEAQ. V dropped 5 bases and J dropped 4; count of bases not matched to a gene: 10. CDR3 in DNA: TGTGCCAGCAGCCTTGCAGGCGGGGGGGTGTCAGATACGCAGTATTTT. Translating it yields CASSLAGGGVSDTQYF.

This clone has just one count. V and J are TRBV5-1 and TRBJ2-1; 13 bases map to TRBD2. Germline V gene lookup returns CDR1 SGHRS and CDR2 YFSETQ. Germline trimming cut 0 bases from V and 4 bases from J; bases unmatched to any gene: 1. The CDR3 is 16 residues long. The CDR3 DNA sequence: TGCGCCAGCAGCTTGGAGACTAGCGGGAGGTACAATGAGCAGTTCTTC. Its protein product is CASSLETSGRYNEQFF.

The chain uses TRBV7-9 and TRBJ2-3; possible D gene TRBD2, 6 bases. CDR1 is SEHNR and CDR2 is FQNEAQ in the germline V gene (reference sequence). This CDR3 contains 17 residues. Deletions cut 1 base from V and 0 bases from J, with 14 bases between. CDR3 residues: CASSLGRAGISTDTQYF. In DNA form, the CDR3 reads TGTGCCAGCAGCTTAGGGCGGGCGGGAATTAGCACAGATACGCAGTATTTT.

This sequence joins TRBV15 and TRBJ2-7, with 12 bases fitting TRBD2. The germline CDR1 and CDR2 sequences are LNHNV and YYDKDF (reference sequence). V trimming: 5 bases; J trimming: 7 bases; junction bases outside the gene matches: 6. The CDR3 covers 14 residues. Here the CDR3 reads CATSSTSGGREQYF. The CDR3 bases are TGTGCCACCAGCTCCACTAGCGGGGGGCGGGAGCAGTACTTC.

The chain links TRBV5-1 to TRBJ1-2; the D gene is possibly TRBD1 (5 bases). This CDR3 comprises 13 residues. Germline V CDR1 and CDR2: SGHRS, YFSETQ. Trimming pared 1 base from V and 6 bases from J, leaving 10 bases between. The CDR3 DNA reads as TGCGCCAGCAGCTTGTACCAGGGTGATGGCTACACCTTC. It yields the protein CASSLYQGDGYTF.

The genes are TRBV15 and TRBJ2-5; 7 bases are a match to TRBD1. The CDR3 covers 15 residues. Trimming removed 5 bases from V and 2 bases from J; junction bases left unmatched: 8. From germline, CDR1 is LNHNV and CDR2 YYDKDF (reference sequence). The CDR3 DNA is TGTGCCACCAGCCCCATGGGACAGCCTCAAGAGACCCAGTACTTC. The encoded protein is CATSPMGQPQETQYF.

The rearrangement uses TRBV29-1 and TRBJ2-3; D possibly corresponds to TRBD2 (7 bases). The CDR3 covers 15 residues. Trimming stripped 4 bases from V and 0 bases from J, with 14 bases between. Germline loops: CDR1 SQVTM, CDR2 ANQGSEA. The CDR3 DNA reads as TGCAGCGTTGGAAGCCGGGGGGCGAGCACAGATACGCAGTATTTT. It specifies CSVGSRGASTDTQYF.

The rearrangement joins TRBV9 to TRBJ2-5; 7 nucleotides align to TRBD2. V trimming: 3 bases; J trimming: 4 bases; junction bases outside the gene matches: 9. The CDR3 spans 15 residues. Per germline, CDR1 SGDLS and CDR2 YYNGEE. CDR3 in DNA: TGTGCCAGCAGCGCATCTCTAGCGGCGGGAGAGACCCAGTACTTC. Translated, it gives CASSASLAAGETQYF.

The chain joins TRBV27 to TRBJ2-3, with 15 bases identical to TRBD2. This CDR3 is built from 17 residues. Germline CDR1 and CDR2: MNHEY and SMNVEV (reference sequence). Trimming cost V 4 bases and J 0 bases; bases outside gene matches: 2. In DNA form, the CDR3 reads TGTGCCAGCAGTTGGGGACTAGCGGGGGGTAGCACAGATACGCAGTATTTT. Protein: CASSWGLAGGSTDTQYF.

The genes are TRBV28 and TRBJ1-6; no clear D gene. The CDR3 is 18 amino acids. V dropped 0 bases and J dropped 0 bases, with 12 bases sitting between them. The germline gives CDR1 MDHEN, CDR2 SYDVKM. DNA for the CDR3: TGTGCCAGCAGTTTATGGGAGGAAATGAGCTCCTATAATTCACCCCTCCACTTT. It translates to CASSLWEEMSSYNSPLHF.

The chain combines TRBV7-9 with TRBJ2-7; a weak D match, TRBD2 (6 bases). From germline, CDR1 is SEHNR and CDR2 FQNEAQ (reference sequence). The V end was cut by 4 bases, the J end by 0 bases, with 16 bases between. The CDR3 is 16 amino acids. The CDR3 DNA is TGTGCCAGCAGCTACAAGGGACTTTTTTCCTCCTACGAGCAGTACTTC. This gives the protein CASSYKGLFSSYEQYF.

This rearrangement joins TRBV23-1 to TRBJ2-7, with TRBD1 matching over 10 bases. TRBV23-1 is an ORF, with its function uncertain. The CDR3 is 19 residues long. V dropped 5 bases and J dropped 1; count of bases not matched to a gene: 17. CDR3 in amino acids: CASSFTDRGIMMRSYEQYF. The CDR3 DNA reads TGCGCCAGCAGTTTCACGGACAGGGGGATAATGATGAGATCCTACGAGCAGTACTTC.

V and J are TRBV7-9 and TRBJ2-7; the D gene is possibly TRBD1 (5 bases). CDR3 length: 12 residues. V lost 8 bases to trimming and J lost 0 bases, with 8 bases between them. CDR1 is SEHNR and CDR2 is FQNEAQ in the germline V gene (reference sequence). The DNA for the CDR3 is TGTGCCAGCGCGACAGACTCCTACGAGCAGTACTTC. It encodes CASATDSYEQYF.

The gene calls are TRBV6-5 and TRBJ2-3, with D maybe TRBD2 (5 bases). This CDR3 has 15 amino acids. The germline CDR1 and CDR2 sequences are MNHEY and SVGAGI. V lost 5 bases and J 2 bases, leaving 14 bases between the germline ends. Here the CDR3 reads CASSNLADYTDTQYF. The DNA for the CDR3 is TGTGCCAGCAGTAACCTAGCAGATTACACAGATACGCAGTATTTT.

The CDR3 is CASTRRDRTEYGYTF. The CDR3 DNA reads TGTGCCAGCACCCGACGGGACAGAACTGAATATGGCTACACCTTC. The chain carries TRBV7-9 and TRBJ1-2; 7 bases map to TRBD1. V shed 7 bases and J 5 bases; nucleotides not matched to a gene: 13. CDR1 is SEHNR and CDR2 is FQNEAQ in the germline V gene (reference sequence). The CDR3 totals 15 residues.

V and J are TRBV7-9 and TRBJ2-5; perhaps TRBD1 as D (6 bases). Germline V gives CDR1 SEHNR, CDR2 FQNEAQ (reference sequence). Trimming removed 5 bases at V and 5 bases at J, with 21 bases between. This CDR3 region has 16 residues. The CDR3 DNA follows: TGTGCCAGCAGCCCCTCTATGGGAATGGGGGCTGAGACCCAGTACTTC. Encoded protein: CASSPSMGMGAETQYF.

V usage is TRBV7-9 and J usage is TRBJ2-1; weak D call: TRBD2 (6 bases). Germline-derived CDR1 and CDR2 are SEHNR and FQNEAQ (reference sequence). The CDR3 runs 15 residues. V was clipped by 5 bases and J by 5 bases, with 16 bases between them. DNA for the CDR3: TGTGCCAGCAGCCCACGGGAGCCGCTCAACAATGAGCAGTTCTTC. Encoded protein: CASSPREPLNNEQFF.

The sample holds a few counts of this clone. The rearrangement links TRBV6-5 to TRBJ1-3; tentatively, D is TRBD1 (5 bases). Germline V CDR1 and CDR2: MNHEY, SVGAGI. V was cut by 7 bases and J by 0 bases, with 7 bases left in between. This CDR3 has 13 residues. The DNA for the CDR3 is TGTGCCAGCAAGGGGTACTCTGGAAACACCATATATTTT. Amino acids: CASKGYSGNTIYF.

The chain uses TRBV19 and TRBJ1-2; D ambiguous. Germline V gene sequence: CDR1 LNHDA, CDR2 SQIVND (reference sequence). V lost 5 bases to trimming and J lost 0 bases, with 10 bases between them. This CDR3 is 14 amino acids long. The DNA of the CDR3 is TGTGCCAGTAGTGCGGCGCGCGCTAACTATGGCTACACCTTC. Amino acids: CASSAARANYGYTF.

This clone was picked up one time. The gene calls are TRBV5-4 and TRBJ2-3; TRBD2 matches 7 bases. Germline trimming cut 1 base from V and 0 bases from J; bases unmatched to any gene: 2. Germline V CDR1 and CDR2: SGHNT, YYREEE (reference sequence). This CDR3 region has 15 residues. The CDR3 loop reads CASSLSRESTDTQYF. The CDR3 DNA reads TGTGCCAGCAGCTTGTCGCGGGAGAGCACAGATACGCAGTATTTT. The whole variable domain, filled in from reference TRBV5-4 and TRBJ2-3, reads ETGVTQSPTHLIKTRGQQVTLRCSSQSGHNTVSWYQQALGQGPQFIFQYYREEENGRGNFPPRFSGLQFPNYSSELNVNALELDDSALYLCASSLSRESTDTQYFGPGTRLTVL.

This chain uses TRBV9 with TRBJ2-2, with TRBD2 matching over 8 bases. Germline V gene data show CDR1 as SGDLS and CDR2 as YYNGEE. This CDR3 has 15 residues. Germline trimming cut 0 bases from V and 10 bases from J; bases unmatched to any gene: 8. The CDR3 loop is CASSVGDSGGEELFF. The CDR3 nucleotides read TGTGCCAGCAGCGTAGGGGATTCGGGAGGGGAGGAGCTGTTTTTT.

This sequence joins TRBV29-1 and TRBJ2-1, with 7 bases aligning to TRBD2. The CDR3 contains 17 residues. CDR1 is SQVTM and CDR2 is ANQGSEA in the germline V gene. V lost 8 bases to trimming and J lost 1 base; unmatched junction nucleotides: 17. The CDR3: CSTRHFLAGVSYNEQFF. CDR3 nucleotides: TGCAGCACAAGACATTTCCTCGCGGGAGTTTCCTACAATGAGCAGTTCTTC.

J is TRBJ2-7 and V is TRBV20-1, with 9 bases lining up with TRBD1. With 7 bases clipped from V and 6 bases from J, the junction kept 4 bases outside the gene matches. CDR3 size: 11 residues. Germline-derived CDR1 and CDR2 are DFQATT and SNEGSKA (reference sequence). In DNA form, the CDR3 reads TGCAGTGTCAGGACAGGGGTCGAGCAGTACTTC. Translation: CSVRTGVEQYF.